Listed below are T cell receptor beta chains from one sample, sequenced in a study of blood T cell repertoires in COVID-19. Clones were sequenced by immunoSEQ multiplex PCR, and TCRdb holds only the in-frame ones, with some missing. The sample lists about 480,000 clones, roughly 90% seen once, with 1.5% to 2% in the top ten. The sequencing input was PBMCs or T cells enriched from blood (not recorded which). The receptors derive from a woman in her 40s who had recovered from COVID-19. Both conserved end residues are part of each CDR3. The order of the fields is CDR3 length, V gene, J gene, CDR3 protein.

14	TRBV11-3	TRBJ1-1	CASSSTGVNTEAFF
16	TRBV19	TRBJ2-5	CASSPGGTSARETQYF
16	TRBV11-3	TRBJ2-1	CASRYLTGLAGNEQFF
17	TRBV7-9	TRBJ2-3	CASSPTTGGPDTDTQYF
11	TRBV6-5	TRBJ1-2	CASRLEYGYTF
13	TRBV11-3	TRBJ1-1	CASSSEQNTEAFF
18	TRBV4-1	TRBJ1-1	CASSHLSGQGVMNTEAFF
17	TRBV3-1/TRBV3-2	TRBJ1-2	CASSQDGHRDRVDGYTF
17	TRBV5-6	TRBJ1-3	CASSLGLDRGLIDTIYF
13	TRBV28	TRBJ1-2	CASSPQGLRGYTF
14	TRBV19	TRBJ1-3	CASSIAGTGNTIYF
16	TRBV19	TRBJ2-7	CASSMGRDGTYYEQYF
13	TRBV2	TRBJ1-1	CASSVGTGTEAFF
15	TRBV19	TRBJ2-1	CASSIASGSISEQFF
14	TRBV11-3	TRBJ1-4	CASSENPGGEKLFF
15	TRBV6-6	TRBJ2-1	CASSLTSGREHEQFF
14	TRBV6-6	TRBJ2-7	CASSYSKRESGQYF
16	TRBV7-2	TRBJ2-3	CASSYGLAGNTDTQYF
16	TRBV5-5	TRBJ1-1	CASSAHLGRGDTEAFF
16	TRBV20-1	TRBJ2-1	CSASNTSGSSYNEQFF
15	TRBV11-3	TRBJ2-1	CASSLGDTSYNEQFF
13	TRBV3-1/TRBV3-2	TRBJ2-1	CASSRTSGGEQFF
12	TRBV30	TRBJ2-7	CAWLSPLGEQYF
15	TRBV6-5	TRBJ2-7	CASSYDRGTTYEQYF